Here is one TCR beta chain with its context. The target antigen is unknown. The V gene end was trimmed by 5 bases and the J gene end by 0 bases; junction bases not matched to a gene: 11. The length of the CDR3 is 19 residues. Germline loops: CDR1 MNHEY, CDR2 SMNVEV (reference sequence). This sample was taken from a study of cytomegalovirus exposure and HLA in healthy donors. Study results and caveats: Donors were assumed by presence/absence analyses to have roughly uniform sequencing depth. Approximately 18,000 TCR beta sequences were associated with HLA alleles at 0.05 false discovery rate in a later analysis. Cytomegalovirus-associated status was assigned to 164 TCR beta chains.

Amplification used 60 Vbeta primers and 13 Jbeta primers. The assay was immunoSEQ multiplex PCR, and TCRdb's table has in-frame clones only and misses some. The sample holds some 45,000 clones; approximately 65% are singletons and the top ten take 6.3%. This receptor was identified in a man younger than 40 in good health and CMV-seronegative. The sequenced material came from PBMCs. The J gene is TRBJ2-7, the V gene TRBV27, with 15 bases that match TRBD2. The CDR3 protein is CASSKNGLAGGFPSYEQYF. The CDR3 region has the DNA TGTGCCAGCAGTAAGAATGGACTAGCGGGAGGGTTCCCCTCCTACGAGCAGTACTTC.